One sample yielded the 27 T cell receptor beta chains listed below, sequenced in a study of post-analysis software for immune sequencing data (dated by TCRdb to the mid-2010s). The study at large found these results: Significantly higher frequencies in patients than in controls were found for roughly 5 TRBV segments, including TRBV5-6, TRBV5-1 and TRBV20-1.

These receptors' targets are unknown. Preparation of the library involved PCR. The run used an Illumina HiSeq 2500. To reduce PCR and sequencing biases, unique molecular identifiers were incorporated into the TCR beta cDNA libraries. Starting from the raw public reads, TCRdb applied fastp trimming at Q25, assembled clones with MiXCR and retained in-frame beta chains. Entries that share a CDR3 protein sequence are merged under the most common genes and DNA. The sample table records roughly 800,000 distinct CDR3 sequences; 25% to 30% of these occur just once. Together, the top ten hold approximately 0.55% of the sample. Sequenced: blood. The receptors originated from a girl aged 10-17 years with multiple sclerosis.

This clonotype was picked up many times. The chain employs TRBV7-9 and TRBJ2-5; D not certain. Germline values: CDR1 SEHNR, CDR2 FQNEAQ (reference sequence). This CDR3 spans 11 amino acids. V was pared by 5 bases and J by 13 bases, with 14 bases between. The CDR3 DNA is TGTGCCAGCAGCGACCGGGCCTCGGGGTACTTC. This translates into CASSDRASGYF.

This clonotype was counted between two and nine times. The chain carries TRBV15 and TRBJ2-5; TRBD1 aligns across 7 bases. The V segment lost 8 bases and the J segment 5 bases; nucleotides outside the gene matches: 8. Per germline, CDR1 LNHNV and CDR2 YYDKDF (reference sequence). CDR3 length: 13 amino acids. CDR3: CATAPGTVETQYF. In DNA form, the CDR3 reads TGTGCCACCGCCCCCGGGACAGTTGAGACCCAGTACTTC.

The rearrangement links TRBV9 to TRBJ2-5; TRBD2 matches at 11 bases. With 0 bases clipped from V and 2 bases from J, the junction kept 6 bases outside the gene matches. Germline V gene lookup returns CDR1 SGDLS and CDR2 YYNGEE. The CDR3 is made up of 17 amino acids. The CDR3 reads CASSVGLAGGTQETQYF. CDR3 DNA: TGTGCCAGCAGCGTAGGGCTAGCGGGAGGCACGCAAGAGACCCAGTACTTC.

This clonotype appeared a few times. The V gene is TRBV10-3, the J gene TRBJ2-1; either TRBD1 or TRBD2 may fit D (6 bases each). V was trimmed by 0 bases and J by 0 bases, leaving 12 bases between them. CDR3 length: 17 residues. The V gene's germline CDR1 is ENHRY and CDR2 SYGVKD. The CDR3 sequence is CAISESKGGSSYNEQFF. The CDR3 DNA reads TGTGCCATCAGTGAGTCGAAAGGGGGGAGCTCCTACAATGAGCAGTTCTTC.

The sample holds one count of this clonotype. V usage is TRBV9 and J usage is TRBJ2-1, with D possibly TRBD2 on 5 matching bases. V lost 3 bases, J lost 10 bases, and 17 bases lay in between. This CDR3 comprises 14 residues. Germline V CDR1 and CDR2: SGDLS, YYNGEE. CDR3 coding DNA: TGTGCCAGCAGCGGTGGACTCCACCCTCAAGAGCAGTTCTTC. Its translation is CASSGGLHPQEQFF. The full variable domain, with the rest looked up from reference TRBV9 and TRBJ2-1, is DSGVTQTPKHLITATGQRVTLRCSPRSGDLSVYWYQQSLDQGLQFLIQYYNGEERAKGNILERFSAQQFPDLHSELNLSSLELGDSALYFCASSGGLHPQEQFFGPGTRLTVL.

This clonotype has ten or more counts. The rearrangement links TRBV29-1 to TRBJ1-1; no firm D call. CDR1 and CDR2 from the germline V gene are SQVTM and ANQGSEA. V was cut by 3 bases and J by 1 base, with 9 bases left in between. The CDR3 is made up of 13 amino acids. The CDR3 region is CSVEVGPNTEAFF. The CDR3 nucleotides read TGCAGCGTTGAGGTTGGCCCGAACACTGAAGCTTTCTTT. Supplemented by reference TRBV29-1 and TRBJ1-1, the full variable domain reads SAVISQKPSRDICQRGTSLTIQCQVDSQVTMMFWYRQQPGQSLTLIATANQGSEATYESGFVIDKFPISRPNLTFSTLTVSNMSPEDSSIYLCSVEVGPNTEAFFGQGTRLTVV.

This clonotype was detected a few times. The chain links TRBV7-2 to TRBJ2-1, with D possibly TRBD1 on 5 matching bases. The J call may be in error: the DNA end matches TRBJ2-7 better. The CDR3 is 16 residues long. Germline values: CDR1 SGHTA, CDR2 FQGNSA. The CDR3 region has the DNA TGTGCCAGCAGCGGGGCTTCGGGCTCGTCCTACAATGAGCAGTACTTC. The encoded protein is CASSGASGSSYNEQYF.

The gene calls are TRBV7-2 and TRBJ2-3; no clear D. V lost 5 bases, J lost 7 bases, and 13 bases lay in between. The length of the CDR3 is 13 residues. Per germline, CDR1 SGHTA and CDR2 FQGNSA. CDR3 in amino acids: CASSTNKRNTQYF. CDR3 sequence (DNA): TGTGCCAGCAGCACTAATAAACGGAATACGCAGTATTTT.

The CDR3 loop reads CASSRGSSLGHEQFF. The DNA of the CDR3 is TGTGCCAGCAGCCGCGGGAGCTCCCTCGGGCATGAGCAGTTCTTC. The chain links TRBV7-9 to TRBJ2-1; 7 bases fit TRBD2. The CDR3 is 15 residues long. With V trimmed by 5 bases and J by 8 bases, 12 bases remained unmatched. The V gene's germline CDR1 is SEHNR and CDR2 FQNEAQ (reference sequence).

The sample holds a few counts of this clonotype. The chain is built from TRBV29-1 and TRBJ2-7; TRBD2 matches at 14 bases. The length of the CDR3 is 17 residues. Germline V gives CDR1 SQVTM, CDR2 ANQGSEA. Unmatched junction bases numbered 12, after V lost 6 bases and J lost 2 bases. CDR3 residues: CSVPGTSGSRQPYEQYF. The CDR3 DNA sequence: TGCAGCGTGCCCGGGACTAGCGGGAGTAGGCAGCCCTACGAGCAGTACTTC.

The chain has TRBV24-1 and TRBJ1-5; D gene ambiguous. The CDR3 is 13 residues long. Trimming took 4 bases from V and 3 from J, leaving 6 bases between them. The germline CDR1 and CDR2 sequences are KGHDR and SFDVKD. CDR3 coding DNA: TGTGCCACCAGTGAGGGTTTCAATCAGCCCCAGCATTTT. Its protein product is CATSEGFNQPQHF.

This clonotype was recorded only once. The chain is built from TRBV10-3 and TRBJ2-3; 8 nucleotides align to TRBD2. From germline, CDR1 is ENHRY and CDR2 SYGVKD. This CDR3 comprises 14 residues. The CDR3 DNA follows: TGTGTCATAAAACCGGGACTAGACGCAGATACGCAGTATTTT. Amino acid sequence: CVIKPGLDADTQYF.

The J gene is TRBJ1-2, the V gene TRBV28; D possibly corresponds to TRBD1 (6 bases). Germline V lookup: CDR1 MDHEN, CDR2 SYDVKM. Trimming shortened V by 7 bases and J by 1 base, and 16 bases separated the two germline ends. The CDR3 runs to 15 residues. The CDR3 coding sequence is TGTGCCAGCAAGGTAACAGGGATTGATAACTATGGCTACACCTTC. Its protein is CASKVTGIDNYGYTF.

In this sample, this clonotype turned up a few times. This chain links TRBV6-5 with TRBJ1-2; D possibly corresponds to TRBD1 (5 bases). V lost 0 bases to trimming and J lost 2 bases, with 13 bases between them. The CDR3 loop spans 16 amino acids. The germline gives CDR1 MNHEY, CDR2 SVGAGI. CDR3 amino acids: CASSYSGDGINYGYTF. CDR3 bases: TGTGCCAGCAGTTACTCGGGGGACGGGATAAACTATGGCTACACCTTC.

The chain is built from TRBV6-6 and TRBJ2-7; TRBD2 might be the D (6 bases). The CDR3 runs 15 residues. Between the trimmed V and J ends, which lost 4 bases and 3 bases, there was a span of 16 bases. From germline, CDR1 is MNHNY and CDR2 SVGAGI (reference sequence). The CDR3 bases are TGTGCCAGCAGTTCCGAAGGGACTTCCCACTACGAGCAGTACTTC. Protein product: CASSSEGTSHYEQYF.

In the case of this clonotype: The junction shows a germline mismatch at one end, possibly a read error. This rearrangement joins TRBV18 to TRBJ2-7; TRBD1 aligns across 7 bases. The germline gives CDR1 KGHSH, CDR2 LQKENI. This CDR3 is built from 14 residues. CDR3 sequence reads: CASSFRDRTNEQYF. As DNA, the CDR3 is TGTGCCAGCTCCTTCCGGGACAGAACCAACGAACAGTACTTC.

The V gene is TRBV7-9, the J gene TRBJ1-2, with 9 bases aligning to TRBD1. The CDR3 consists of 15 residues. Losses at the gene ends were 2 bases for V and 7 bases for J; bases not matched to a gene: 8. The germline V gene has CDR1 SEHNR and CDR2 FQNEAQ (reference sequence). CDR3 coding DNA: TGTGCCAGCAGCTTAATGGGACAGGGTCTTGTTGGCTACACCTTC. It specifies CASSLMGQGLVGYTF. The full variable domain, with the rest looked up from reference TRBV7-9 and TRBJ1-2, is DTGVSQNPRHKITKRGQNVTFRCDPISEHNRLYWYRQTLGQGPEFLTYFQNEAQLEKSRLLSDRFSAERPKGSFSTLEIQRTEQGDSAMYLCASSLMGQGLVGYTFGSGTRLTVV.

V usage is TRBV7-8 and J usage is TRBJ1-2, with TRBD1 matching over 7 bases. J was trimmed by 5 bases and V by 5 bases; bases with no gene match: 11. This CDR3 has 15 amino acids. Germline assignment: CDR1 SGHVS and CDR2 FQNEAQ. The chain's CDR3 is CASSEHRGREYGYTF. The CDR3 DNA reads TGTGCCAGCAGCGAACATAGGGGGCGGGAATATGGCTACACCTTC.

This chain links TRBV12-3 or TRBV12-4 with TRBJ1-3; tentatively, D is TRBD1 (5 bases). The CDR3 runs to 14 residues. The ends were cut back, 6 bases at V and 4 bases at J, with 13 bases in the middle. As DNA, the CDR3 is TGTGCCAGCAGAGGCGCCCGGGACGGAAACACCATATATTTT. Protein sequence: CASRGARDGNTIYF.

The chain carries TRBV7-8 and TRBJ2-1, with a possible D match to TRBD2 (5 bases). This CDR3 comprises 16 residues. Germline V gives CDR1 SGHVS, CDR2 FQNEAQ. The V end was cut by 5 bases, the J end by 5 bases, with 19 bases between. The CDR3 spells CASSQGRGLPDNEQFF. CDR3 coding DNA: TGTGCCAGCAGCCAAGGGAGAGGGCTGCCCGACAATGAGCAGTTCTTC.

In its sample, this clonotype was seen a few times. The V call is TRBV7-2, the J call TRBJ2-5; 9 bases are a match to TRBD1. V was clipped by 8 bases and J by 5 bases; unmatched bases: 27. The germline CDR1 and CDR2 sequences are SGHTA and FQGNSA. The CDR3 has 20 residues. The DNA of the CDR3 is TGTGCCAGCGGGAAAGGACAGGGGCGGTTTAGGGTGCGGGAGCGGGAGACCCAGTACTTC. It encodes CASGKGQGRFRVRERETQYF.

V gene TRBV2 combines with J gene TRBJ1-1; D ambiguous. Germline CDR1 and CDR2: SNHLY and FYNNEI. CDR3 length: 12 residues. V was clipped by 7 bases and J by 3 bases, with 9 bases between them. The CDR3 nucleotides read TGTGCCAGCACTTCTTCGTACACTGAAGCTTTCTTT. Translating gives CASTSSYTEAFF.

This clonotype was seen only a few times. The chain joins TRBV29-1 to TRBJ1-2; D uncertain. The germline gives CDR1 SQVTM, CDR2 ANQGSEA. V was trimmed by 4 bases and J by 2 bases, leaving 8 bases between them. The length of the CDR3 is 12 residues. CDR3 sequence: CSVGRQNYGYTF. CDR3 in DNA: TGCAGCGTTGGTCGCCAGAACTATGGCTACACCTTC. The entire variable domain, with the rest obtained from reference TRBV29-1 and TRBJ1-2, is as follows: SAVISQKPSRDICQRGTSLTIQCQVDSQVTMMFWYRQQPGQSLTLIATANQGSEATYESGFVIDKFPISRPNLTFSTLTVSNMSPEDSSIYLCSVGRQNYGYTFGSGTRLTVV.

The CDR3 sequence is CASSYGLDRVYEQYF. The DNA of the CDR3 is TGTGCCAGCAGTTATGGACTGGACAGGGTCTACGAGCAGTACTTC. The chain recombines TRBV6-2 or TRBV6-3 with TRBJ2-7; 8 bases match TRBD1. Germline V lookup: CDR1 MNHEY, CDR2 SVGEGT. The CDR3 sequence is 15 residues long. V lost 3 bases, J lost 3 bases, and 7 bases stayed unmatched.

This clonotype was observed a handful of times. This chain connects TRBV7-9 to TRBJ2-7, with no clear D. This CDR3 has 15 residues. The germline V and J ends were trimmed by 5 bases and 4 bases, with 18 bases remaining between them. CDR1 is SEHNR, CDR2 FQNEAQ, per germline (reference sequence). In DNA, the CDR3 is TGTGCCAGCAGCCCACTCCTCGATGCGCGTTACGAGCAGTACTTC. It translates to CASSPLLDARYEQYF.

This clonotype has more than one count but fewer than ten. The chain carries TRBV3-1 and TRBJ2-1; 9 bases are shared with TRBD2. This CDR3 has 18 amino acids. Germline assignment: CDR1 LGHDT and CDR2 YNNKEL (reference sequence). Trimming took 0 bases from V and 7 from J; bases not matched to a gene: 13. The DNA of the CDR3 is TGTGCCAGCAGCCAAGACCCGTTTGGCGGGGGGGCCAAGAATGAGCAGTTCTTC. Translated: CASSQDPFGGGAKNEQFF.

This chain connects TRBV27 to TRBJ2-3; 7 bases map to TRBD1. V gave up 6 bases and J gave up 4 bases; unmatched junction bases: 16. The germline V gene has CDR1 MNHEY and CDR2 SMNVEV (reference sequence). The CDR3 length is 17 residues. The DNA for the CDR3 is TGTGCCAGCAGCCCCCACCCGGGACAGAAAGTCGCAGATACGCAGTATTTT. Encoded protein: CASSPHPGQKVADTQYF.